The present T cell receptor beta chain was sequenced within a study of T cell responses to AZD1222 COVID-19 vaccine. Trimming left V 0 bases short and J 2 bases short, with 10 bases between. The CDR3 is made up of 15 amino acids. Germline CDR1 and CDR2: SGHTA and FQGNSA. Clones were sequenced by immunoSEQ multiplex PCR, and TCRdb holds only the in-frame ones, with some missing. The top ten hold roughly 3.1% of the sample, which has fewer than 120,000 clones, 94% seen once. The TCR comes from an adult who received the AZD1222 COVID-19 vaccine. The chain is built from TRBV7-2 and TRBJ1-2; D is undetermined. The material sequenced was peripheral blood, taken 28 days after the second AZD1222 dose. The CDR3 protein is CASSLAVQRNYGYTF. The CDR3 bases are TGTGCCAGCAGCTTAGCGGTACAGAGAAACTATGGCTACACCTTC. Full variable domain (outside the CDR3, taken from reference TRBV7-2 and TRBJ1-2): GAGVSQSPSNKVTEKGKDVELRCDPISGHTALYWYRQSLGQGLEFLIYFQGNSAPDKSGLPSDRFSAERTGGSVSTLTIQRTQQEDSAVYLCASSLAVQRNYGYTFGSGTRLTVV.